This T cell receptor (beta chain) was captured in a study of cytomegalovirus exposure and HLA in healthy donors. Findings of the study overall: Looking again later, the authors saw that most CMV-associated TCR beta chains seemed HLA-restricted. Both high specificity and high sensitivity reportedly marked the classifier's diagnosis of cytomegalovirus status. In a later analysis, parvovirus B19, influenza, CMV and Epstein-Barr virus appeared linked to several top co-occurrence clusters.

Trimming cost V 1 base and J 0 bases, with 6 bases left between them. The CDR3 loop spans 15 amino acids. Germline loops: CDR1 SEHNR, CDR2 FQNEAQ (reference sequence). PCR involved 60 Vbeta and 13 Jbeta primers. Sequencing used immunoSEQ multiplex PCR; TCRdb keeps in-frame clones, though not all of them. Of roughly 190,000 clones in the sample, over 70% were seen once. As concerns this clone: Its antigen is undetermined.

This clonotype originated in a man between 25 and 39 years old in good health and CMV-seronegative. This sequence joins TRBV7-9 and TRBJ1-4; TRBD1 is a possible D gene (6 bases). The sequenced material came from PBMCs. DNA of the CDR3: TGTGCCAGCAGCTTAGGGACAGCAACTAATGAAAAACTGTTTTTT. Translation gives CASSLGTATNEKLFF.